This T cell receptor beta chain comes out of a study of cytomegalovirus exposure and HLA in healthy donors. Study-level background: Caucasian-associated ancestry cluster membership applied to less than 85% of nearly 400 genotyped donors.

In germline, CDR1 is SGHAT, CDR2 FQNNGV. This CDR3 is built from 16 residues. Unmatched junction bases numbered 13, after V lost 5 bases and J lost 6 bases. General study results and limits: In vitro, a few CMV-associated chains proved specific for CMV antigens.

Concerning this clone itself: Antigen unknown.

The PCR employed 60 Vbeta primers together with 13 Jbeta primers. Data came from immunoSEQ multiplex PCR; TCRdb stores just in-frame clones and leaves some out. The sample carries about 89,000 clones, roughly two thirds recorded once. V usage is TRBV11-2 and J usage is TRBJ2-7; the match to TRBD2 covers 10 bases. Material: PBMCs. This TCR was recovered from a woman aged 30 to 39 in good health and CMV-seronegative. The CDR3 sequence: CASSPAAGTSAVEQYF. CDR3 nucleotide sequence: TGTGCCAGCAGCCCGGCCGCCGGGACTAGCGCTGTCGAGCAGTACTTC.